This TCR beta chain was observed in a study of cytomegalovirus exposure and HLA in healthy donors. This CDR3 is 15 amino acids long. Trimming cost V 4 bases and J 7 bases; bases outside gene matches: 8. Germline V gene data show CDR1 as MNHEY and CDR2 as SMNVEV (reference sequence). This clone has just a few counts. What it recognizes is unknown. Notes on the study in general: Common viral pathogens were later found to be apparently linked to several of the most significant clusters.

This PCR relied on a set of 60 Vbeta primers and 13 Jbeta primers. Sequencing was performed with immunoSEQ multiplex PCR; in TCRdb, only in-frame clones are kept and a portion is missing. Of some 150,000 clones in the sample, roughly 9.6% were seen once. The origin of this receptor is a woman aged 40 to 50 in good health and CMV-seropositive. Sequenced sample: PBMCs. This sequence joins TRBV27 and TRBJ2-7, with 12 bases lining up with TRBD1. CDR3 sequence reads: CASSSTGTGGLEQYF. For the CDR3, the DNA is TGTGCCAGCAGTTCAACCGGGACAGGGGGCCTGGAGCAGTACTTC.